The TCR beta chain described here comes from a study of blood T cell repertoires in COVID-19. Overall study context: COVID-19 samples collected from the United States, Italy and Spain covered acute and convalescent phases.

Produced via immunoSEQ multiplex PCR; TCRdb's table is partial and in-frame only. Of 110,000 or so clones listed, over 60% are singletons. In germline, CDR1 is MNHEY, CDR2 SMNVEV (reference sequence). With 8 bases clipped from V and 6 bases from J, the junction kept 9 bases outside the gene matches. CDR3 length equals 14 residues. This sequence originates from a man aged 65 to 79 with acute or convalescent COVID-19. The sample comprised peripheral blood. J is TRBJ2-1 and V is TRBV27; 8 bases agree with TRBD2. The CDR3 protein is CASRWGREANEQFF. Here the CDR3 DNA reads TGTGCCAGCCGCTGGGGGCGGGAGGCCAATGAGCAGTTCTTC.